A selection of T cell receptor beta chains follows, all from one sample in a study of memory CD4+ T cells and cytomegalovirus serostatus. The data were produced by immunoSEQ multiplex PCR, yet TCRdb's version contains in-frame clones alone and is incomplete. The repertoire consists of 45,000 to 70,000 clones, with 82% occurring once and the leading ten covering 0.5%. Sequenced: memory CD4+ T cells from blood. The receptor set was obtained from an adult in good health and CMV-seronegative. Some clones in this sample may be carry-over from other donors' samples. Each CDR3 is given with its conserved first and last residue. The D gene is left open where the match is weak. Size values are once, few and many counts, or a class for expanded clones, and some rows have none.

v_gene	d_gene	abundance	len	j_gene	CDR3aa	CDR3nt
TRBV5-8	TRBD2	-	19	TRBJ2-5	CASSLAEGLARGSQETQYF	TGTGCCAGCAGCTTGGCCGAGGGACTAGCCCGAGGAAGTCAAGAGACCCAGTACTTC
TRBV29-1	TRBD1	-	14	TRBJ1-3	CSVGQGGFGNTIYF	TGCAGCGTCGGACAGGGCGGCTTCGGAAACACCATATATTTT
TRBV6-1	-	once	17	TRBJ1-5	CASSAGSGPAFNQPQHF	TGTGCCAGCAGTGCGGGTTCCGGGCCGGCCTTCAATCAGCCCCAGCATTTT
TRBV19	TRBD2	-	16	TRBJ2-7	CASSDPLAGGLYEQYF	TGTGCCAGTTCCGACCCACTAGCGGGAGGACTCTACGAGCAGTACTTC
TRBV28	-	-	12	TRBJ1-6	CASRDGNSPLHF	TGTGCCAGCAGGGATGGGAATTCACCCCTCCACTTT
TRBV5-6	-	-	16	TRBJ2-2	CASSFNRGGRTGELFF	TGTGCCAGCAGCTTCAACAGGGGAGGCAGGACCGGGGAGCTGTTTTTT
TRBV18	TRBD2	-	15	TRBJ2-5	CASSPGLAGGETQYF	TGTGCCAGCTCACCGGGCCTAGCGGGAGGGGAGACCCAGTACTTC
TRBV19	TRBD2	-	16	TRBJ2-1	CASSIGTSGVYNEQFF	TGTGCCAGTAGTATAGGGACTAGCGGCGTCTACAATGAGCAGTTCTTC
TRBV28	-	once	14	TRBJ1-2	CASREAGANYGYTF	TGTGCCTCTCGGGAGGCAGGGGCGAACTATGGCTACACCTTC
TRBV19	TRBD2	once	15	TRBJ2-3	CASSMVAGVRDTQYF	TGTGCCAGTAGTATGGTAGCGGGAGTAAGAGATACGCAGTATTTT
TRBV10-3	-	-	15	TRBJ1-6	CAISALGGGNSPLHF	TGTGCCATCAGTGCCCTGGGGGGCGGAAATTCACCCCTCCACTTT
TRBV9	TRBD2	-	16	TRBJ2-1	CASSVDPAGGRGEQFF	TGTGCCAGCAGCGTCGATCCGGCGGGAGGGCGGGGGGAGCAGTTCTTC
TRBV6-6	TRBD1	few	15	TRBJ2-4	CASSPTGFTKNIQYF	TGTGCCAGCAGTCCGACAGGGTTTACCAAAAACATTCAGTACTTC
TRBV30	-	-	15	TRBJ1-5	CAWSVPADSNQPQHF	TGTGCCTGGAGTGTACCTGCAGATAGCAATCAGCCCCAGCATTTT
TRBV2	-	medium-sized	14	TRBJ1-5	CASSDSADDQPQHF	TGTGCCAGCAGTGACTCGGCCGACGATCAGCCCCAGCATTTT
TRBV28	-	-	13	TRBJ1-5	CASMRVSNRPQHF	TGTGCCAGCATGAGGGTTTCAAATCGGCCCCAGCATTTT
TRBV7-2	-	-	15	TRBJ1-3	CASSLGQATGNTIYF	TGTGCCAGCAGCTTAGGGCAAGCCACTGGAAACACCATATATTTT
TRBV11-1	-	-	11	TRBJ2-1	CASSSGPLQFF	TGTGCCAGCAGCTCCGGCCCACTCCAGTTCTTC
TRBV19	-	-	13	TRBJ1-1	CASSPRQSTEAFF	TGTGCCAGTAGTCCCAGACAGAGTACTGAAGCTTTCTTT
TRBV14	-	-	13	TRBJ1-1	CASSYFRDGEAFF	TGTGCCAGCAGCTATTTCCGGGACGGTGAAGCTTTCTTT
TRBV7-9	TRBD2	few	15	TRBJ2-3	CASSFWAGEADTQYF	TGTGCCAGCAGCTTTTGGGCGGGAGAAGCAGATACGCAGTATTTT
TRBV7-3	-	-	12	TRBJ2-2	CASGENTGELFF	TGTGCCAGCGGGGAGAACACCGGGGAGCTGTTTTTT
TRBV29-1	TRBD1	-	15	TRBJ2-5	CSGRTGGGPQETQYF	TGCAGCGGGAGGACAGGGGGAGGCCCCCAAGAGACCCAGTACTTC
TRBV29-1	-	-	14	TRBJ2-7	CSVAQGGNPREQYF	TGCAGCGTTGCCCAGGGCGGGAACCCCCGGGAGCAGTACTTC
TRBV5-6	-	few	16	TRBJ1-3	CASSFTGSGSGNTIYF	TGTGCCAGCAGCTTCACCGGCAGTGGCTCTGGAAACACCATATATTTT
TRBV27	TRBD2	-	15	TRBJ2-2	CASSGLAANTGELFF	TGTGCCAGCAGTGGGCTAGCGGCGAACACCGGGGAGCTGTTTTTT
TRBV15	-	-	13	TRBJ1-5	CATSDAGNQPQHF	TGTGCCACCAGCGATGCCGGGAATCAGCCCCAGCATTTT
TRBV27	-	-	19	TRBJ2-2	CASSLRPLARFANTGELFF	TGTGCCAGCAGTTTAAGGCCCCTAGCGAGGTTCGCGAACACCGGGGAGCTGTTTTTT
TRBV4-2	TRBD2	-	19	TRBJ2-2	CASSQDQSLAGGPTGELFF	TGTGCCAGCAGCCAAGATCAATCACTAGCGGGAGGGCCCACCGGGGAGCTGTTTTTT
TRBV27	-	-	14	TRBJ2-7	CASTQGRGAYEQYF	TGTGCCAGCACCCAGGGTCGTGGGGCCTACGAGCAGTACTTC
TRBV23-1	-	-	10	TRBJ2-7	CASKGYEQYF	TGCGCCAGCAAAGGGTACGAGCAGTACTTC
TRBV5-1	TRBD2	-	14	TRBJ2-5	CASTPSGITETQYF	TGCGCCAGCACCCCTAGCGGAATTACAGAGACCCAGTACTTC
TRBV7-3	-	-	14	TRBJ1-1	CASSQQHRNTEAFF	TGTGCCAGCAGCCAACAACACCGGAACACTGAAGCTTTCTTT
TRBV7-9	-	-	15	TRBJ2-5	CASSPRGAPQETQYF	TGTGCCAGCAGCCCTCGAGGGGCACCCCAAGAGACCCAGTACTTC
TRBV14	-	-	13	TRBJ1-1	CASSRGSNTEAFF	TGTGCCAGCAGCCGCGGGTCCAACACTGAAGCTTTCTTT
TRBV10-1	TRBD1	few	16	TRBJ2-2	CASSDRDRENTGELFF	TGCGCCAGCAGTGATCGGGACAGGGAGAACACCGGGGAGCTGTTTTTT
TRBV2	-	-	15	TRBJ1-5	CASKENGPSNQPQHF	TGTGCCAGCAAGGAGAATGGTCCTAGCAATCAGCCCCAGCATTTT
TRBV18	-	once	15	TRBJ1-2	CASSPPGAGRYGYTF	TGTGCCAGCTCACCCCCAGGGGCAGGGCGGTATGGCTACACCTTC
TRBV19	-	once	13	TRBJ1-1	CASRKDTGPGPFF	TGTGCCAGCCGGAAGGACACAGGGCCTGGGCCTTTCTTT
TRBV29-1	-	-	13	TRBJ2-5	CSVEKGARETQYF	TGCAGCGTTGAAAAAGGCGCTAGGGAGACCCAGTACTTC
TRBV21-1	-	-	17	TRBJ1-5	CATFHPGGDRENQPQHF	TGTGCCACGTTCCATCCGGGAGGGGATCGGGAAAATCAGCCCCAGCATTTT
TRBV28	-	-	15	TRBJ2-7	CASSLYAGHLYEQYF	TGTGCCAGCAGTTTATACGCAGGGCACCTCTACGAGCAGTACTTC
TRBV9	TRBD1	-	15	TRBJ2-2	CASSETGVDTGELFF	TGTGCCAGCAGCGAGACAGGGGTGGACACCGGGGAGCTGTTTTTT
TRBV5-1	-	-	15	TRBJ1-5	CASSLDGGPNQPQHF	TGCGCCAGCAGCTTGGATGGGGGACCCAATCAGCCCCAGCATTTT
TRBV5-1	-	-	13	TRBJ1-5	CASSLGSNQPQHF	TGCGCCAGCAGCTTGGGGAGCAATCAGCCCCAGCATTTT
TRBV6-5	-	-	11	TRBJ2-3	CASSYSDTQYF	TGTGCCAGCAGTTACTCTGATACGCAGTATTTT
TRBV18	-	-	14	TRBJ1-1	CASSPMMEGTEAFF	TGTGCCAGCTCACCCATGATGGAGGGCACTGAAGCTTTCTTT
TRBV11-2	-	few	13	TRBJ2-1	CASSLGLQAKQFF	TGTGCCAGCAGCTTAGGTTTACAGGCTAAGCAGTTCTTC